This TCR beta chain was observed in a study of neurological immune-mediated disorders. There are 17 residues in the CDR3. The V segment lost 2 bases and the J segment 4 bases; nucleotides outside the gene matches: 11. Germline V gene lookup returns CDR1 MNHEY and CDR2 SVGAGI. Study outcomes and limitations: Across subjects, no CDR3 amino acid sequence appeared in expanded clones of more than one subject, a finding that suggested private repertoires in all groups.

By 5'RACE with 10-nucleotide random UMIs, the cDNA was made. A single record per CDR3 protein comes from TCRdb applying MiXCR to the 5' RACE reads. This sample has about 70,000 distinct CDR3 sequences, with 3% to 4% found just once. This clonotype has at least ten counts. Its target is unknown. Source material: PBMCs. This chain joins TRBV6-5 and TRBJ2-7; 10 nucleotides line up with TRBD1. The sequence derives from a woman in her forties or fifties with multiple sclerosis. The CDR3 DNA is TGTGCCAGCAGTTACCGCCCCCGGGACAGGGGTTTTTACGAGCAGTACGTC. This gives the protein CASSYRPRDRGFYEQYV.